The 20 T cell receptor delta chains listed next were all sequenced from one sample in a study of γδ T cells in repeated Plasmodium falciparum infection. TCRdb redid the clone calls on the multiplex PCR reads with CATT. The sample lists some 50,000 delta-chain clones; 1.6% were seen once. Vgamma9/Vdelta2+ and Vdelta2-negative gammadelta T cells were flow-sorted from PBMC for bulk sequencing. The sample was gamma-delta T cells from blood. These receptors were taken from a pool of human donors (malaria-infected and uninfected, not separated).

A remark on this clone: The protein TCRdb lists belongs to a much larger clone and differs from this DNA's translation at residue 9, which points to a read error; the protein shown is made from the DNA. The CDR3 spells CALGDSFRHDKLIF. The CDR3 coding sequence is TGTGCTCTTGGGGACTCCTTCCGACATGATAAACTCATCTTT. The chain couples TRDV1 to TRDJ1; D perhaps matches TRDD2 (6 bases). The CDR3 loop spans 14 amino acids. Germline values: CDR1 TSWWSYY, CDR2 QGS. Trimming cost V 3 bases and J 5 bases, with 13 bases left between them.

Notes on this clone: The protein TCRdb gives is from a much larger clone and does not agree with this DNA's translation at residue 12, likely a read error; the protein shown here comes from the DNA. CDR3 in DNA: TGTGCTCTTGGGAACTCGGTACTGGGGGATAGGTGGTACACCGATAAACTCATCTTT. This encodes CALGNSVLGDRWYTDKLIF. J is TRDJ1 and V is TRDV1; 11 bases agree with TRDD3. The J gene is not listed in TCRdb, so it was assigned here from a DNA match to germline. The CDR3 spans 19 residues. CDR1 is TSWWSYY and CDR2 is QGS in the germline V gene. Trimming at V came to 5 bases and at J to 0 bases, leaving 14 bases not matched to a gene.

The table lists this clone with many counts. The mismatch at residue 6 between this DNA's translation and the TCRdb protein of a much larger clone likely reflects a read error; the protein shown is translated from the DNA. This chain links TRDV1 with TRDJ1; D is unclear. CDR1 is TSWWSYY and CDR2 is QGS in the germline V gene. The V end lost 8 bases, the J end lost 5 bases, and 12 bases lay between the germline ends. The CDR3 is 12 amino acids. The CDR3 sequence: CALFSPRDKLIF. The CDR3 coding sequence is TGTGCTCTTTTTTCCCCCCGGGATAAACTCATCTTT.

The sample holds many counts of this clone. A read error likely explains this, since a far larger clone differs by one base. CDR3: CALGEEEISVTDKLIF. The CDR3 DNA reads TGTGCTCTTGGGGAAGAAGAAATCTCTGTTACCGATAAACTCATCTTT. The V call is TRDV1, the J call TRDJ1, with D possibly matching TRDD1 (5 bases). The CDR3 extends over 16 amino acids. Trimming cost V 2 bases and J 2 bases, with 15 bases left between them. Germline CDR1 and CDR2: TSWWSYY and QGS.

This clone was observed a handful of times. Translating this DNA gives a protein that differs at residue 11 from the TCRdb one, which belongs to a much larger clone; a read error is likely, and the protein shown is this translation. The V and J genes are TRDV1 and TRDJ1; D is possibly TRDD2 (5 bases). The J gene is absent in TCRdb and was assigned here via DNA matching to germline. The CDR3 runs 21 residues. The V gene lost 5 bases and the J gene lost 0 bases, with 31 bases spanning the gap. CDR1 is TSWWSYY and CDR2 is QGS in the germline V gene. CDR3 nucleotide sequence: TGTGCTCTTGGGCCCCCGCTCCTTCGTCTACCCCCGGTGGCCCACACCGATAAACTCATCTTT. It is translated as CALGPPLLRLPPVAHTDKLIF.

To note about this clone: The protein TCRdb gives is from a much larger clone and does not agree with this DNA's translation at residue 3, likely a read error; the protein shown here comes from the DNA. Other nucleotide sequences from this sample produce the same CDR3. The V gene is TRDV1, the J gene TRDJ1; 13 bases map to TRDD3. No J segment appears in TCRdb, so it was assigned here by matching the sequence to germline. Germline V CDR1 and CDR2: TSWWSYY, QGS. There are 22 residues in the CDR3. CDR3: CAIGELRRYWGIRYPNTDKLIF. The CDR3 bases are TGTGCTATTGGGGAACTACGGCGATACTGGGGGATACGCTATCCTAACACCGATAAACTCATCTTT.

This clone was seen at least ten times. A far larger clone is one nucleotide away, so this likely arose from a read error. The same CDR3 arises from other DNA sequences in this sample as well. The gene calls are TRDV1 and TRDJ1, with no clear D. CDR1 is TSWWSYY, CDR2 QGS, per germline. Trimming removed 2 bases at V and 0 bases at J, with 19 bases between. There are 18 residues in the CDR3. The CDR3 DNA reads as TGTGCTCTTGGGGAAACAAAGGGGTACGTTCTTGACACCGATAAACTCATCTTT. It specifies CALGETKGYVLDTDKLIF.

A note on this clone: TCRdb has a much larger clone's protein, which differs at residue 7 from the translation of this DNA, likely because of a read error; what is shown is the protein translated from the DNA. The chain couples TRDV1 to TRDJ1; 9 bases are shared with TRDD2. This CDR3 spans 18 amino acids. The V gene end was trimmed by 0 bases and the J gene end by 0 bases; junction bases not matched to a gene: 8. Germline V lookup: CDR1 TSWWSYY, CDR2 QGS. For the CDR3, the DNA is TGTGCTCTTGGGGAACTTGGCCCCTTCCTACGGCACACCGATAAACTCATCTTT. The encoded protein is CALGELGPFLRHTDKLIF.

This clone has a handful of counts. For this DNA, TCRdb reports the protein of a much larger clone, which diverges at residue 11, most likely from a read error; the protein presented here is translated directly from the DNA. A V gene of TRDV1 was called, but no J gene was assigned; the table's D gene call, TRDD3, was not cross checked with the DNA. The CDR3 runs 14 residues. Germline V gives CDR1 TSWWSYY, CDR2 QGS. CDR3 residues: CALGEHLGDSALIF. In nucleotides, the CDR3 is TGTGCTCTTGGGGAACACCTGGGGGATTCGGCGCTCATCTTT.

In this sample, this clone turned up a few times. A far larger clone is one base from this, pointing to a likely read error. Other DNA sequences in the same sample also yield this CDR3. This rearrangement joins TRDV1 to TRDJ1; D remains unclear. TCRdb leaves out the J gene; it was filled in here by matching the DNA to germline. The CDR3 sequence is 11 residues long. Per the germline V gene, CDR1 is TSWWSYY and CDR2 is QGS. CDR3 loop: CALASLDKLIF. The CDR3 DNA reads TGTGCCCTTGCTAGTCTCGATAAACTCATCTTT.

About this clone: The protein in TCRdb stems from a much larger clone and differs at residue 11 from this DNA's translation, likely a read error; here the protein is translated from the DNA. The rearrangement uses TRDV3 and TRDJ1, with 7 bases matching TRDD3. Germline matching of the DNA provided the J gene here, since TCRdb leaves it blank. This CDR3 has 17 amino acids. CDR1 is TVYSNPD, CDR2 GDNSRS, per germline (reference sequence). The ends lost 4 bases at V and 1 base at J; junction bases unmatched: 18. The CDR3 sequence: CASYRRTVGISTDKLIF. The CDR3, as DNA: TGTGCCTCCTATCGGCGTACTGTGGGGATAAGCACCGATAAACTCATCTTT.

With respect to this clone: A read error likely explains this, since a far larger clone differs by one base. Other DNA sequences of this sample code for an identical CDR3. This chain links TRDV1 with TRDJ1; possible D gene TRDD2, 6 bases. TCRdb carries no J gene annotation; the J gene was assigned here by matching the DNA with germline. Trimming cost V 2 bases and J 0 bases, with 31 bases left between them. Germline V gives CDR1 TSWWSYY, CDR2 QGS. CDR3 length: 22 amino acids. CDR3 coding DNA: TGTGCTCTTGGGGAATCTAAAAATGAGGGGGCGCCACTCCTACCCTACACCGATAAACTCATCTTT. Protein product: CALGESKNEGAPLLPYTDKLIF.

A remark on this clone: A far larger clone lies a single base away; this is likely a read error. Other nucleotide sequences from this sample produce the same CDR3. This rearrangement joins TRDV1 to TRDJ1, with TRDD2 as a possible D gene (5 bases). This CDR3 spans 19 amino acids. The V end lost 2 bases, the J end lost 5 bases, and 27 bases lay between the germline ends. Germline V gene lookup returns CDR1 TSWWSYY and CDR2 QGS. The CDR3 nucleotides are TGTGCTCTTGGGGAATCGGGGCCCCCGGTCGTCCTTCAAACAGATAAACTCATCTTT. This translates into CALGESGPPVVLQTDKLIF.

This clone was detected ten times or more. Different DNA sequences within this sample yield the same CDR3. The J gene is TRDJ1, the V gene TRDV1; 11 bases are a match to TRDD3. Germline CDR1 TSWWSYY, CDR2 QGS. This CDR3 has 23 residues. With V trimmed by 2 bases and J by 2 bases, 25 bases remained unmatched. The CDR3 reads CALGESTVAFLGYWGISTDKLIF. The CDR3 DNA reads as TGTGCTCTTGGGGAATCGACGGTCGCCTTCCTAGGGTACTGGGGGATAAGTACCGATAAACTCATCTTT.

This clone was seen a few times. TCRdb assigns this DNA the protein of a much larger clone, which departs from its translation at residue 10; this likely reflects a read error, and the protein shown comes from translating the DNA. This rearrangement joins TRDV1 to TRDJ1; D is undetermined. The J gene was missing in TCRdb and was found by matching the end of the DNA to germline. Germline CDR1 TSWWSYY, CDR2 QGS. The CDR3 spans 19 residues. With 0 bases removed from V and 0 bases from J, the gap between germline ends came to 20 bases. The CDR3 loop reads CALGELSLVRGQYTDKLIF. The CDR3 nucleotides read TGTGCTCTTGGGGAACTAAGCTTAGTGAGGGGTCAGTACACCGATAAACTCATCTTT.

Details on this clone: It differs at one base from a far larger clone, so likely a read error. The identical CDR3 is also encoded by other nucleotide sequences in the sample. The chain links TRDV3 to TRDJ1; 11 nucleotides line up with TRDD3. TCRdb carries no J gene annotation; the J gene was assigned here by matching the DNA with germline. The CDR3 contains 19 residues. Germline loops: CDR1 TVYSNPD, CDR2 GDNSRS (reference sequence). J was trimmed by 2 bases and V by 3 bases; bases with no gene match: 20. CDR3 bases: TGTGCCTTCCGCCTTCCCCTATGTACTGGGGGATATCCGACCGATAAACTCATCTTT. It specifies CAFRLPLCTGGYPTDKLIF.

Many counts were recorded for this clone. The protein held in TCRdb is that of a much larger clone and does not match this DNA's translation at residue 7, likely because of a read error; the protein shown is translated from the DNA. This chain joins TRDV1 and TRDJ1; D remains ambiguous. V lost 7 bases and J lost 9, with 15 bases in between. This CDR3 region has 12 residues. Germline V gene data show CDR1 as TSWWSYY and CDR2 as QGS. CDR3 DNA: TGTGCTCTTGTATCAGTGGAGACGGAACTCATCTTT. Amino acids: CALVSVETELIF.

The table lists this clone with a few counts. The protein held in TCRdb is that of a much larger clone and does not match this DNA's translation at residue 16, likely because of a read error; the protein shown is translated from the DNA. The rearrangement uses TRDV1 and TRDJ1, with 12 bases lining up with TRDD3. TCRdb offers no J gene call, so here the DNA was matched to germline to obtain one. This CDR3 comprises 21 residues. Germline V gene sequence: CDR1 TSWWSYY, CDR2 QGS. Trimming at V came to 0 bases and at J to 1 base, leaving 15 bases not matched to a gene. CDR3 nucleotides: TGTGCTCTTGGGGAACTAGCTGGGAGGGTGGTACTGGGGGATACCACCGATAAACTCATCTTT. It codes for CALGELAGRVVLGDTTDKLIF.

This clone was observed at least ten times. Other DNA variants within this sample encode the same CDR3. This chain's CDR3 is CALGERGVSYYWGITPDKLIF. DNA for the CDR3: TGTGCTCTTGGGGAAAGGGGTGTTTCCTATTACTGGGGGATAACTCCCGATAAACTCATCTTT. This chain connects TRDV1 to TRDJ1; 11 bases match TRDD3. CDR1 is TSWWSYY and CDR2 is QGS in the germline V gene. Losses at the gene ends were 2 bases for V and 3 bases for J; bases not matched to a gene: 20. The CDR3 totals 21 residues.

The sample holds many counts of this clone. The protein given in TCRdb and the translation of the DNA differ at residue 14, and the sequence presented here derives from the DNA. CDR3 loop: CALGERVPPRRHTNKLIF. Written as DNA, the CDR3 is TGTGCTCTTGGGGAACGGGTGCCCCCGCGGAGACACACCAATAAACTCATCTTT. The chain has TRDV1 and TRDJ1, with D uncertain. The CDR3 is 18 amino acids. Per the germline V gene, CDR1 is TSWWSYY and CDR2 is QGS.